Listed below are T cell receptor beta chains from one sample, sequenced in a study of identifying expanded T cells in peripheral blood. TCRdb's table, derived via immunoSEQ multiplex PCR, lists solely in-frame clones and lacks some. The sample comprises nearly 60,000 clones, more than 70% of which are singletons, and around 3.5% rests with the top ten. The source material was blood. These receptors came from a person between 18 and 69 years old in good health. Both conserved end residues are part of each CDR3. The D gene is left open where the match is weak. Size values are once, few and many counts, or a class for expanded clones, and some rows have none.

TRBV7-2	NA	NA	TRBJ2-5	TGTGCCAGCAGCCTTTTAAGACCTCCCTCGGGGACCCAGTACTTC	CASSLLRPPSGTQYF
TRBV19	NA	NA	TRBJ1-5	TGTGCCAGCAGACGGTCCCGGGGTAATCAGCCCCAGCATTTT	CASRRSRGNQPQHF
TRBV5-1	NA	NA	TRBJ1-1	TGCGCCAGCAGCTTGGCCCTAGGGTTGAACACTGAAGCTTTCTTT	CASSLALGLNTEAFF
TRBV5-6	TRBD1	NA	TRBJ1-5	TGTGCCAGCAGCTCGGGGACAGGGGGCTCTCAGCCCCAGCATTTT	CASSSGTGGSQPQHF
TRBV6-5	NA	NA	TRBJ2-7	TGTGCCAGCAGCCGTCTGCTCAGCTACGAGCAGTACTTC	CASSRLLSYEQYF
TRBV10-3	NA	NA	TRBJ2-7	TGTGCCATCGGCCCGGGCTTTATGGAGCAGTACTTC	CAIGPGFMEQYF
TRBV6-6	NA	NA	TRBJ2-2	TGTGCCAGCACTCCCAGCAGGGTCACGAACACCGGGGAGCTGTTTTTT	CASTPSRVTNTGELFF
TRBV30	NA	NA	TRBJ2-3	TGTGCCTGGAGACCAGTAGGGGCGAGGGATACGCAGTATTTT	CAWRPVGARDTQYF
TRBV7-2	TRBD1	NA	TRBJ2-1	TGTGCCAGCAGCGCCCTGGACAGGGGTGAGCAGTTCTTC	CASSALDRGEQFF
TRBV19	NA	NA	TRBJ2-3	TGTGCCAGTAGTATAGCCTGGGGAAAGACAGATACGCAGTATTTT	CASSIAWGKTDTQYF
TRBV5-1	NA	NA	TRBJ2-5	TGCGCCAGCAGCTCCGGACAAGTACAAGAGACCCAGTACTTC	CASSSGQVQETQYF
TRBV4-3	TRBD2	NA	TRBJ2-2	TGCGCCAGCAGCCAAGTAGCGGGGGGTTACACCGGGGAGCTGTTTTTT	CASSQVAGGYTGELFF
TRBV27	TRBD1	NA	TRBJ1-2	TGTGCCAGCAGTTTTCGGGGACAGGCAACTAACTATGGCTACACCTTC	CASSFRGQATNYGYTF
TRBV28	NA	NA	TRBJ2-2	TGTGCCAGCAGTTTTGTAGACACCGGGGAGCTGTTTTTT	CASSFVDTGELFF
TRBV19	NA	NA	TRBJ1-2	TGTGCCAGTAGTATGGCTACCTCTAACTATGGCTACACCTTC	CASSMATSNYGYTF
TRBV19	NA	NA	TRBJ2-1	TGTGCCAGTAGTACCCGTGGCAGGGGAGGCTACAATGAGCAGTTCTTC	CASSTRGRGGYNEQFF
TRBV7-2	NA	NA	TRBJ2-3	TGTGCCAGCAGCTTATGGGGGAGACCCCCAGATACGCAGTATTTT	CASSLWGRPPDTQYF
TRBV7-9	TRBD1	NA	TRBJ2-1	TGTGCCAGCAGCCCTCGGACAGGGCCGGGGATCAATGAGCAGTTCTTC	CASSPRTGPGINEQFF
TRBV7-2	TRBD2	NA	TRBJ2-1	TGTGCCAGCAGCTTAGGACTAGCGGCAAACAATGAGCAGTTCTTC	CASSLGLAANNEQFF
TRBV29-1	TRBD1	NA	TRBJ2-7	TGCAGCGTTTATCACAGGGGGCGAACCTACGAGCAGTACTTC	CSVYHRGRTYEQYF
TRBV19	TRBD2	NA	TRBJ2-1	TGTGCCAGTGCTCAACCGGGACTAGCGGGAGGGCCGAATCGGTATGAGCAGTTCTTC	CASAQPGLAGGPNRYEQFF
TRBV19	TRBD1	once	TRBJ2-3	TGTGCCAGTAGTATACGGGCAGGGGGATCAGATACGCAGTATTTT	CASSIRAGGSDTQYF